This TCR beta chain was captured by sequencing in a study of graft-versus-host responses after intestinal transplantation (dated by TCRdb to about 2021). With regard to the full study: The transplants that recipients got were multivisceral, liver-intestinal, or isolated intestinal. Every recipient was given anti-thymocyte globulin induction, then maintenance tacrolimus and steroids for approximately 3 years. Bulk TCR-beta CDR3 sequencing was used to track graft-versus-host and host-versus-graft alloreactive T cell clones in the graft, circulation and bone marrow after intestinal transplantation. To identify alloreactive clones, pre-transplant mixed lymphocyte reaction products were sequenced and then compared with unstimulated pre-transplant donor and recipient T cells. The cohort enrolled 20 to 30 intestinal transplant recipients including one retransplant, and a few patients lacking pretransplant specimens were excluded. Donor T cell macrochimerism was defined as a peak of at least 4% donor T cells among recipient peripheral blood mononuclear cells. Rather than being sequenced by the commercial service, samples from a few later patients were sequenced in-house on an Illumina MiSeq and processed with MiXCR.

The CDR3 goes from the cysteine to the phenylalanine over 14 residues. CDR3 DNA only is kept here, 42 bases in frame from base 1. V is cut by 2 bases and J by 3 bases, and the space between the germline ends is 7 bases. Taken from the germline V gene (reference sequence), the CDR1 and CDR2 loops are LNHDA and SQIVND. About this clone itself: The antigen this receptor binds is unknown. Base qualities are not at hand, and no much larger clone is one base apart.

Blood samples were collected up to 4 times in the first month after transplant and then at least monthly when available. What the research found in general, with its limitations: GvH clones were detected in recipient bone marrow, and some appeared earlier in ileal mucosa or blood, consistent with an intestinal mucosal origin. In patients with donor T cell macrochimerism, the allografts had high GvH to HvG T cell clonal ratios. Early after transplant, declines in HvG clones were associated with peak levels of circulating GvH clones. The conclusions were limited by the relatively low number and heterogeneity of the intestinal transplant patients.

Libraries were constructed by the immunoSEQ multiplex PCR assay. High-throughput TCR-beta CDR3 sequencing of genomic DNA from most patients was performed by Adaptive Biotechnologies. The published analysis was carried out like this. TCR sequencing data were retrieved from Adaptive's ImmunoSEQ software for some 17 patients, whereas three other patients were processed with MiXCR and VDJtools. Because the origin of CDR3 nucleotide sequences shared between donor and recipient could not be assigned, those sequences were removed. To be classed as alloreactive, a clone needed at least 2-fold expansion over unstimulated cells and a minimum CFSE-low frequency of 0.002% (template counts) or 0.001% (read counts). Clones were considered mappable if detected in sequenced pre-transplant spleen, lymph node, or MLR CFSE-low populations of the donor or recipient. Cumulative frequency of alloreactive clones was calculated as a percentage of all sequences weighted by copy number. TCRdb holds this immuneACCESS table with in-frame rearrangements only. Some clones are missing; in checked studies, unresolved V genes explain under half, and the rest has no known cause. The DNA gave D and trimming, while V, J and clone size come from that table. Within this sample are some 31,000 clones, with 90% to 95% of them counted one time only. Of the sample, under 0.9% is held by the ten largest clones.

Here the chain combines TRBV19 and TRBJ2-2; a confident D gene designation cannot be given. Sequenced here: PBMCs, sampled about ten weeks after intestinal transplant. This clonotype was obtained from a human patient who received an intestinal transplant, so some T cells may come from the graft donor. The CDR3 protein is CASSISTHTGELFF. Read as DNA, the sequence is TGTGCCAGTAGTATATCGACACACACCGGGGAGCTGTTTTTT. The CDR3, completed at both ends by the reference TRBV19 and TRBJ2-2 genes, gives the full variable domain DGGITQSPKYLFRKEGQNVTLSCEQNLNHDAMYWYRQDPGQGLRLIYYSQIVNDFQKGDIAEGYSVSREKKESFPLTVTSAQKNPTAFYLCASSISTHTGELFFGEGSRLTVL.